A single sample gave rise to the 20 T cell receptor beta chains below, sequenced in a study of Ad26.COV2.S vaccination and SARS-CoV-2 variants. Regarding treatment: roughly 18 received Ad26.COV2.S at low or high dose, single or two shots; 5 received placebo; per-sample allocation not given. The samples date from day 63 after the first vaccine or placebo injection. Libraries were prepared by immunoSEQ multiplex PCR; TCRdb keeps only in-frame clonotypes and omits some of them. This table holds approximately 480,000 clones, approximately 88% found once. Sequencing was performed on peripheral blood, taken in a trial of Ad26.COV2.S vaccine versus placebo. All receptors derive from a person between 18 and 65 years old who received the Ad26.COV2.S COVID-19 vaccine or a placebo.

V and J are TRBV13 and TRBJ1-6; TRBD1 aligns across 7 bases. Per germline, CDR1 PRHDT and CDR2 FYEKMQ (reference sequence). CDR3 length: 13 residues. V dropped 5 bases and J dropped 10; count of bases not matched to a gene: 5. In DNA form, the CDR3 reads TGTGCCAGCAGCCCAGACAGGGACTCACCCCTCCACTTT. Its protein product is CASSPDRDSPLHF.

This sequence joins TRBV9 and TRBJ2-7; 7 bases align to TRBD2. Germline assignment: CDR1 SGDLS and CDR2 YYNGEE. This CDR3 is built from 14 residues. J gave up 2 bases and V 0 bases, and 2 bases lay outside the gene matches. DNA of the CDR3: TGTGCCAGCAGCGTAGGGGAGGGACCCTACGAGCAGTACTTC. The encoded protein is CASSVGEGPYEQYF.

The chain has TRBV7-9 and TRBJ1-1; the D gene is possibly TRBD1 (6 bases). The V gene lost 5 bases and the J gene lost 0 bases, with 10 bases spanning the gap. This CDR3 comprises 14 residues. Germline V gives CDR1 SEHNR, CDR2 FQNEAQ (reference sequence). CDR3 coding DNA: TGTGCCAGCAGCCCGGACAGCATGAACACTGAAGCTTTCTTT. It yields the protein CASSPDSMNTEAFF.

V usage is TRBV7-9 and J usage is TRBJ2-4; either TRBD1 or TRBD2 may fit D (6 bases each). V was clipped by 5 bases and J by 0 bases, with 17 bases between them. There are 17 residues in the CDR3. CDR1 and CDR2 (germline): SEHNR, FQNEAQ (reference sequence). The CDR3 DNA sequence: TGTGCCAGCAGCCCAGGGGTGCGGGGAGTAGCCAAAAACATTCAGTACTTC. Translating gives CASSPGVRGVAKNIQYF. The whole variable domain, remainder taken from reference TRBV7-9 and TRBJ2-4, is DTGVSQNPRHKITKRGQNVTFRCDPISEHNRLYWYRQTLGQGPEFLTYFQNEAQLEKSRLLSDRFSAERPKGSFSTLEIQRTEQGDSAMYLCASSPGVRGVAKNIQYFGAGTRLSVL.

The chain couples TRBV6-5 to TRBJ2-1, with no clear D. Trimming took 7 bases from V and 0 from J, leaving 13 bases between them. Per the germline V gene, CDR1 is MNHEY and CDR2 is SVGAGI. This CDR3 comprises 15 residues. CDR3 residues: CASTPSVGSYNEQFF. The CDR3 nucleotides are TGTGCCAGCACCCCCTCGGTTGGCTCCTACAATGAGCAGTTCTTC.

This clone was observed once. The CDR3, as DNA: TGTGCCACCAGCACCATCGGACAGGGGGTTCAAGAGACCCAGTACTTC. It is translated as CATSTIGQGVQETQYF. The chain has TRBV15 and TRBJ2-5, with 10 bases identical to TRBD1. The germline V gene encodes CDR1 LNHNV and CDR2 YYDKDF (reference sequence). The CDR3 runs 16 residues. V shed 4 bases and J 2 bases; nucleotides not matched to a gene: 7. Full variable domain (missing parts from reference TRBV15 and TRBJ2-5): DAMVIQNPRYQVTQFGKPVTLSCSQTLNHNVMYWYQQKSSQAPKLLFHYYDKDFNNEADTPDNFQSRRPNTSFCFLDIRSPGLGDTAMYLCATSTIGQGVQETQYFGPGTRLLVL.

This CDR3 is CASTSGSIPGGDEQFF. The CDR3 DNA sequence: TGTGCCAGCACTAGCGGGAGTATCCCGGGGGGAGATGAGCAGTTCTTC. The rearrangement uses TRBV9 and TRBJ2-1; 10 bases are shared with TRBD2. With 6 bases clipped from V and 8 bases from J, the junction kept 14 bases outside the gene matches. CDR3 length equals 16 residues. Germline V gene sequence: CDR1 SGDLS, CDR2 YYNGEE.

The rearrangement uses TRBV2 and TRBJ2-2, with D maybe TRBD2 (5 bases). V lost 6 bases and J lost 2, with 13 bases in between. Germline loops: CDR1 SNHLY, CDR2 FYNNEI. The CDR3 has 15 residues. Here the CDR3 reads CASSPPGINTGELFF. The CDR3 nucleotides read TGTGCCAGCAGCCCTCCGGGAATAAACACCGGGGAGCTGTTTTTT. Complete variable domain (other parts from reference TRBV2 and TRBJ2-2): EPEVTQTPSHQVTQMGQEVILRCVPISNHLYFYWYRQILGQKVEFLVSFYNNEISEKSEIFDDQFSVERPDGSNFTLKIRSTKLEDSAMYFCASSPPGINTGELFFGEGSRLTVL.

This chain connects TRBV27 to TRBJ1-4; D may be TRBD1 (6 bases). Germline assignment: CDR1 MNHEY and CDR2 SMNVEV (reference sequence). The CDR3 totals 15 residues. V was pared by 5 bases and J by 8 bases, with 18 bases between. Here the CDR3 DNA reads TGTGCCAGCAGTCCCGATGCAGGGGAATCAGAAAAACTGTTTTTT. Amino acid sequence: CASSPDAGESEKLFF.

The chain links TRBV6-2 or TRBV6-3 to TRBJ2-1; D is tentatively TRBD1 or TRBD2 (5 bases each). The germline V and J ends were trimmed by 0 bases and 4 bases, with 13 bases remaining between them. Germline values: CDR1 MNHEY, CDR2 SVGEGT. The CDR3 has 16 residues. In DNA, the CDR3 is TGTGCCAGCAGTTACTCGCCGGGACCAAGATACAATGAGCAGTTCTTC. Protein sequence: CASSYSPGPRYNEQFF.

V and J are TRBV28 and TRBJ2-3, with D perhaps matching TRBD1 (6 bases). V was pared by 5 bases and J by 8 bases, with 17 bases between. CDR3 length: 14 amino acids. Germline assignment: CDR1 MDHEN and CDR2 SYDVKM. Here the CDR3 reads CASSNRVGTGTQYF. In DNA form, the CDR3 reads TGTGCCAGCAGTAACAGGGTGGGCACGGGTACGCAGTATTTT.

The chain employs TRBV7-2 and TRBJ2-7; the match to TRBD2 covers 7 bases. Germline V gives CDR1 SGHTA, CDR2 FQGNSA. Unmatched junction bases numbered 6, after V lost 4 bases and J lost 0 bases. This CDR3 is 15 amino acids long. Here the CDR3 reads CASSSGRAFSYEQYF. The DNA for the CDR3 is TGTGCCAGCAGCTCAGGGAGGGCCTTCTCCTACGAGCAGTACTTC.

CDR3 amino acids: CASSVVRNEKLFF. In DNA, the CDR3 is TGTGCCAGCAGTGTGGTCAGAAATGAAAAACTGTTTTTT. This chain uses TRBV2 with TRBJ1-4; D not certain. Germline CDR1 reads SNHLY; CDR2 reads FYNNEI. The CDR3 has 13 amino acids. V was cut by 4 bases and J by 5 bases, with 8 bases left in between.

V usage is TRBV3-1 (or the pseudogene TRBV3-2) and J usage is TRBJ2-7, with 9 bases that match TRBD2. V lost 4 bases and J lost 4; bases outside the gene matches: 14. The germline V gene has CDR1 LGHDT and CDR2 YNNKEL (reference sequence). There are 17 residues in the CDR3. CDR3 DNA: TGTGCCAGCAGCCGTCGGACGGCTAGCGGGATGAATTACGAGCAGTACTTC. It specifies CASSRRTASGMNYEQYF.

This clone was counted only a few times. The V gene is TRBV7-2, the J gene TRBJ2-5, with a tentative D call TRBD2 (6 bases). The CDR3 length is 14 residues. The germline V gene has CDR1 SGHTA and CDR2 FQGNSA. V lost 6 bases to trimming and J lost 1 base, with 12 bases between them. The CDR3: CASRLWEAQETQYF. CDR3 in DNA: TGTGCCAGCAGGCTTTGGGAGGCCCAAGAGACCCAGTACTTC.

The chain is built from TRBV27 and TRBJ2-1; 12 bases fit TRBD2. V trimming: 7 bases; J trimming: 9 bases; junction bases outside the gene matches: 10. CDR1 and CDR2 (germline): MNHEY, SMNVEV (reference sequence). The CDR3 loop spans 15 amino acids. The CDR3 coding sequence is TGTGCCAGCAATATTCTAGCGGGAGGGCCCGGTGAGCAGTTCTTC. Protein sequence: CASNILAGGPGEQFF.

V is TRBV7-9 and J is TRBJ1-1; the D gene is possibly TRBD1 (6 bases). The CDR3 runs to 16 residues. The germline V gene encodes CDR1 SEHNR and CDR2 FQNEAQ (reference sequence). Between the trimmed V and J ends, which lost 1 base and 1 base, there was a span of 13 bases. CDR3 sequence (DNA): TGTGCCAGCAGCTTAGACCTTTGGGGGCCGAACACTGAAGCTTTCTTT. Amino acid sequence: CASSLDLWGPNTEAFF.

J is TRBJ1-2 and V is TRBV19, with D possibly matching TRBD1 (5 bases). Germline CDR1 reads LNHDA; CDR2 reads SQIVND (reference sequence). The V and J ends lost 2 bases and 0 bases respectively, with 13 bases between them. This CDR3 comprises 16 residues. The CDR3 DNA reads TGTGCCAGTAGTATATTTCGGGGGAGACCTAACTATGGCTACACCTTC. Residues: CASSIFRGRPNYGYTF.

CDR3 sequence reads: CASNTGAGNTIYF. The CDR3, as DNA: TGTGCCAGCAATACAGGGGCTGGAAACACCATATATTTT. The chain recombines TRBV6-5 with TRBJ1-3; 7 bases fit TRBD1. The CDR3 has 13 amino acids. V lost 7 bases and J lost 2; bases outside the gene matches: 2. Germline CDR1 reads MNHEY; CDR2 reads SVGAGI.

The chain has TRBV5-1 and TRBJ2-1, with D perhaps matching TRBD2 (7 bases). V lost 2 bases and J 12 bases, leaving 33 bases between the germline ends. The CDR3 is 19 amino acids. Germline loops: CDR1 SGHRS, CDR2 YFSETQ. The CDR3 region has the DNA TGCGCCAGCAGCTTTAGGGGGGGTATTCCGCTAGCCGCTTACATAGGGCAGTTCTTC. Translating it yields CASSFRGGIPLAAYIGQFF.